This T cell receptor beta chain was sequenced in a study of blood T cells in healthy people across ages. Primed by a sample-barcoded 5' primer and a J-beta primer mix, a second PCR proceeded for roughly 6 to 12 cycles. TCRdb redid the calling of the 5' RACE reads with MiXCR, one entry per CDR3 protein. Among fewer than 2,000,000 distinct CDR3 sequences listed, about 39% were seen once. This clonotype was found once. Germline values: CDR1 DFQATT, CDR2 SNEGSKA (reference sequence). The V gene lost 3 bases and the J gene lost 6 bases, with 15 bases spanning the gap. The CDR3 has 15 amino acids. Material: blood. The chain has TRBV20-1 and TRBJ1-6; the D is unclear. The sequence was collected from a human donor in good health. This chain's CDR3 is CSASTGRLFNSPLHF. CDR3 nucleotides: TGCAGTGCTAGTACTGGCCGACTCTTTAATTCACCCCTCCACTTT.